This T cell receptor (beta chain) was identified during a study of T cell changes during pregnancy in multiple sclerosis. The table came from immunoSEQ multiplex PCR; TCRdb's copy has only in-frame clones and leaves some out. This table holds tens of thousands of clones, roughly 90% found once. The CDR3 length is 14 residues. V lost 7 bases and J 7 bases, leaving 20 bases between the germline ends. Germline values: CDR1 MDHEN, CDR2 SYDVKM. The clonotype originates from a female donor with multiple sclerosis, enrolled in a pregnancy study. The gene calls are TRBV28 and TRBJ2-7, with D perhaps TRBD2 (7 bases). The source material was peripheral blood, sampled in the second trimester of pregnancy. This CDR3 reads CASIRGGGSGEQYF. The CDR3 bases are TGTGCCAGCATTCGAGGCGGGGGCTCGGGGGAGCAGTACTTC. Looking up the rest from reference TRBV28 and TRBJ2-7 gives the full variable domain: DVKVTQSSRYLVKRTGEKVFLECVQDMDHENMFWYRQDPGLGLRLIYFSYDVKMKEKGDIPEGYSVSREKKERFSLILESASTNQTSMYLCASIRGGGSGEQYFGPGTRLTVT.